What follows is one T cell receptor beta chain and its context. The sample comes from a study of blood T cell repertoires in COVID-19. Assay: immunoSEQ multiplex PCR; the TCRdb copy retains only in-frame clones and omits some. Here the sample spans some 160,000 clones, around 85% being singletons. The CDR3 extends over 14 amino acids. V was cut by 4 bases and J by 10 bases, with 18 bases left in between. Germline V gives CDR1 LNHDA, CDR2 SQIVND (reference sequence). Donors of Cohort 3 who recovered were those that had two negative PCRs, clearance, or symptom resolution. V usage is TRBV19 and J usage is TRBJ2-3, with D maybe TRBD2 (7 bases). Sequenced sample: PBMCs or T cells enriched from blood (not recorded which). This receptor was taken from a woman in her forties who had recovered from COVID-19. The CDR3 loop is CASSSGQGREPQYF. The CDR3 bases are TGTGCCAGTAGTAGCGGGCAGGGGAGGGAGCCGCAGTATTTT.